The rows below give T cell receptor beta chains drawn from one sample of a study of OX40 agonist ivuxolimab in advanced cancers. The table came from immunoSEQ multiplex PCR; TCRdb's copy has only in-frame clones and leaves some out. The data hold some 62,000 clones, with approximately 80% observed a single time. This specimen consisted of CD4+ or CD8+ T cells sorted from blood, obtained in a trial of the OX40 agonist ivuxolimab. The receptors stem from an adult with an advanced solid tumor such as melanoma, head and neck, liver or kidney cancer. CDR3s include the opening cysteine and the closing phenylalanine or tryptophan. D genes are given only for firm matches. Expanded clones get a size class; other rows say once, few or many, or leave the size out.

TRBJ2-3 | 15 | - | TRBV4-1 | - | TGCGCCAGCAGCCAAGGAGCGGGCCGAGGGGATACGCAGTATTTT | CASSQGAGRGDTQYF
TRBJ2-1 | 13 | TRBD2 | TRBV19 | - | TGTGCCAGTAGCCTGACTAGCGGGAATGAGCAGTTCTTC | CASSLTSGNEQFF
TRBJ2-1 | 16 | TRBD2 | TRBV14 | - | TGTGCCAGCAGCCAATTTGCGGGAGGGCTTGGGAATGAGCAGTTCTTC | CASSQFAGGLGNEQFF
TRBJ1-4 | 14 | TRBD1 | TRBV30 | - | TGTGCCTGGAACCCCGTCACAGGGGGCGGAAAACTGTTTTTT | CAWNPVTGGGKLFF
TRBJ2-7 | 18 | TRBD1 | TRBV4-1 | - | TGCGCCAGCAGCCAAGACCAAAGACCGGACAGGGGGAACTACGAGCAGTACTTC | CASSQDQRPDRGNYEQYF
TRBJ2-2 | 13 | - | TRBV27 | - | TGTGCCAGCAGCTTATATATAGGCGGGGAGCTGTTTTTT | CASSLYIGGELFF
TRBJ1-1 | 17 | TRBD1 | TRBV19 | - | TGTGCCAGTAGTATGATAGGGACAGGGGGCACGGACACTGAAGCTTTCTTT | CASSMIGTGGTDTEAFF
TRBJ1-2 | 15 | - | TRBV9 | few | TGTGCCAGCAGCGGGAGGACACCTAGGGTCGATGGCTACACCTTC | CASSGRTPRVDGYTF
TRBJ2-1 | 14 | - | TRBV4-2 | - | TGTGCCAGCAGCCAAGATGCTACAAACAATGAGCAGTTCTTC | CASSQDATNNEQFF
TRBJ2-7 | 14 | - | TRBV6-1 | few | TGTGCCAGCAGTGTTGACAGAGAGTCCTACGAGCAGTACTTC | CASSVDRESYEQYF
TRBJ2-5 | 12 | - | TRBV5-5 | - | TGTGCCAGCAGCCCGTATGACCTGACCCAGTACTTC | CASSPYDLTQYF
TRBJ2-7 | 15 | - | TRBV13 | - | TGTGCCAGCAGCTTATCGGTACTGAGCTCCTACGAGCAGTACTTC | CASSLSVLSSYEQYF
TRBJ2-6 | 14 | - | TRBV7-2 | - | TGTGCCAGCAGCTCCTCTGTGGGGGCCAACGTCCTGACTTTC | CASSSSVGANVLTF
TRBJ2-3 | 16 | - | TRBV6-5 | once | TGTGCCAGCAGTTACTCGAGTTGGCAAAGCACAGATACGCAGTATTTT | CASSYSSWQSTDTQYF
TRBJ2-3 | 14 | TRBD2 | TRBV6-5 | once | TGTGCCAGCAGTGCGGGAGTCTCCACAGATACGCAGTATTTT | CASSAGVSTDTQYF
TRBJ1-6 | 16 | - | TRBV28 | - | TGTGCCAGCATCGATCAGGGCCGTACATATAATTCACCCCTCCACTTT | CASIDQGRTYNSPLHF
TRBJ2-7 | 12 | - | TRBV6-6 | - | TGTGCCAGCAGTTCCCACTCCTACGAGCAGTACTTC | CASSSHSYEQYF
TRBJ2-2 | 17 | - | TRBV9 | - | TGTGCCAGCAGCGTAGAGGGGGGGCCAGGGGGCACCGGGGAGCTGTTTTTT | CASSVEGGPGGTGELFF
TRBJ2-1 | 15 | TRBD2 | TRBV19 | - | TGTGCCAGTAGGGAACCGGGACTAGCGGACAATGAGCAGTTCTTC | CASREPGLADNEQFF
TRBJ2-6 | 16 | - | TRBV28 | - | TGTGCCAGCGAACTTAGGGGGGCCTCTGGGGCCAACGTCCTGACTTTC | CASELRGASGANVLTF
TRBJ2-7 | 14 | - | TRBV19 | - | TGTGCCAGTAGTACCACAGGGGGGGGCAGCGAGCAGTACTTC | CASSTTGGGSEQYF
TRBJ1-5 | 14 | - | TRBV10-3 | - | TGTGCCGTTGCGTTAGAGTATAGCAATCAGCCCCAGCATTTT | CAVALEYSNQPQHF